This entry concerns a single TCR beta chain. Its target is unknown. This CDR3 has 14 residues. Germline-derived CDR1 and CDR2 are LNHDA and SQIVND (reference sequence). Trimming shortened V by 3 bases and J by 1 base, and 7 bases separated the two germline ends. These data are taken from a study of graft-versus-host responses after intestinal transplantation. In the study overall: Uniformly, recipients were administered anti-thymocyte globulin induction with subsequent tacrolimus and steroids for two to three years. Study findings and constraints: Early post-transplant HvG declines tracked with peak circulating GvH clone levels. Across patients carrying graft-donor T cell macrochimerism, allografts held high graft-versus-host to host-versus-graft clonal ratios.

This table comes from immunoSEQ multiplex PCR, and its TCRdb copy is limited to in-frame clones, with some not included. Of roughly 90,000 clones detected, about 93% appear once; the ten largest clones hold approximately 6%. Sequenced here: unstimulated CD8+ T cells sorted from spleen or lymph node cells, sampled before intestinal transplant. The rearrangement joins TRBV19 to TRBJ1-5, with D uncertain. This receptor was obtained from a human donor who received an intestinal transplant. Written as DNA, the CDR3 is TGTGCCAGTAGTATTCGGGGAAGCAATCAGCCCCAGCATTTT. Translation gives CASSIRGSNQPQHF.